One sample yielded the 25 T cell receptor beta chains listed below, sequenced in a study of blood T cell repertoires in COVID-19. Sequencing was performed with immunoSEQ multiplex PCR; in TCRdb, only in-frame clones are kept and a portion is missing. The table shows tens of thousands of clones, with over 75% occurring only once. The source material was peripheral blood. The origin of the receptors is an elderly man with acute or convalescent COVID-19.

The V and J genes are TRBV6-5 and TRBJ1-5; D call uncertain. Germline V lookup: CDR1 MNHEY, CDR2 SVGAGI. The CDR3 runs to 13 residues. The V gene lost 0 bases and the J gene lost 5 bases, with 5 bases spanning the gap. The CDR3 bases are TGTGCCAGCAGTTACTCCGGAGATCAGCCCCAGCATTTT. Its translation is CASSYSGDQPQHF.

The rearrangement uses TRBV10-3 and TRBJ1-2, with 8 bases matching TRBD1. The length of the CDR3 is 16 residues. Germline V gene data show CDR1 as ENHRY and CDR2 as SYGVKD. The junction had 8 bases not matched to a gene; V was cut back by 4 bases and J by 1 base. In DNA, the CDR3 is TGTGCCATCAGTGGAGGGGGACAGGCCGTTAACTATGGCTACACCTTC. Protein: CAISGGGQAVNYGYTF.

The gene calls are TRBV2 and TRBJ1-2; 7 bases agree with TRBD1. This CDR3 contains 15 residues. The ends lost 2 bases at V and 8 bases at J; junction bases unmatched: 11. Germline V gives CDR1 SNHLY, CDR2 FYNNEI. CDR3: CASSEMSRDSGGYTF. The CDR3 DNA sequence: TGTGCCAGCAGTGAAATGTCTCGGGACAGTGGAGGCTACACCTTC.

The chain joins TRBV29-1 to TRBJ1-2, with a tentative D call TRBD1 (5 bases). The CDR3 extends over 12 amino acids. Trimming cost V 6 bases and J 6 bases, with 14 bases left between them. Germline-derived CDR1 and CDR2 are SQVTM and ANQGSEA. The CDR3 DNA reads TGCAGCGTGGGGGGGAAGCCTCATGGCTACACCTTC. Translation: CSVGGKPHGYTF. Based on the CDR3 plus reference TRBV29-1 and TRBJ1-2, the full variable domain is SAVISQKPSRDICQRGTSLTIQCQVDSQVTMMFWYRQQPGQSLTLIATANQGSEATYESGFVIDKFPISRPNLTFSTLTVSNMSPEDSSIYLCSVGGKPHGYTFGSGTRLTVV.

In its sample, this clone was seen once. The chain links TRBV4-1 to TRBJ2-7, with D uncertain. V gave up 6 bases and J gave up 0 bases, with 12 bases separating them. CDR3 length: 14 residues. Looked up from germline, CDR1 is MGHRA and CDR2 is YSYEKL. The CDR3: CASRFTWSSYEQYF. The CDR3 DNA follows: TGCGCCAGCAGATTTACGTGGAGCTCCTACGAGCAGTACTTC.

The rearrangement joins TRBV29-1 to TRBJ1-2; 8 nucleotides align to TRBD1. Germline trimming cut 7 bases from V and 1 base from J; bases unmatched to any gene: 8. The germline gives CDR1 SQVTM, CDR2 ANQGSEA. This CDR3 has 14 residues. The CDR3 DNA reads TGCAGCGCCCGTCAGGGGGCGAGTAACTATGGCTACACCTTC. Translation: CSARQGASNYGYTF.

V gene TRBV11-2 combines with J gene TRBJ1-6; 9 nucleotides match TRBD1. The J segment lost 7 bases and the V segment lost 2 bases, leaving 3 bases of the junction unmatched. CDR3 length: 15 amino acids. Per the germline V gene, CDR1 is SGHAT and CDR2 is FQNNGV. The CDR3 DNA reads TGTGCCAGCAGCTTATTGGGGACAGGGAATTCACCCCTCCACTTT. Translation gives CASSLLGTGNSPLHF.

The chain has TRBV11-2 and TRBJ2-5, with 10 bases matching TRBD2. This CDR3 comprises 17 residues. Trimming cost V 1 base and J 1 base; bases outside gene matches: 6. Germline loops: CDR1 SGHAT, CDR2 FQNNGV. Here the CDR3 DNA reads TGTGCCAGCAGCTTAGGGGCTAGCGGGGGATTCCAAGAGACCCAGTACTTC. It translates to CASSLGASGGFQETQYF.

The CDR3: CASTRTSGGTYEQYF. CDR3 bases: TGTGCCAGCACCAGAACTAGCGGGGGGACCTACGAGCAGTACTTC. The chain uses TRBV6-5 and TRBJ2-7, with 12 positions matching TRBD2. Unmatched junction bases numbered 6, after V lost 7 bases and J lost 2 bases. Looked up from germline, CDR1 is MNHEY and CDR2 is SVGAGI. The CDR3 consists of 15 residues.

This clone has a handful of counts. The chain combines TRBV3-1 (or the pseudogene TRBV3-2) with TRBJ1-4; 7 bases fit TRBD1. Looked up from germline, CDR1 is LGHDT and CDR2 is YNNKEL (reference sequence). CDR3 length: 15 residues. J lost 0 bases, V lost 3 bases, and 1 base had no gene match. The CDR3 DNA follows: TGTGCCAGCAGCCAGAGGGGGCCAACTAATGAAAAACTGTTTTTT. Its protein product is CASSQRGPTNEKLFF.

The chain carries TRBV6-5 and TRBJ1-6, with D perhaps matching TRBD1 (5 bases). Germline CDR1 MNHEY, CDR2 SVGAGI. Trimming pared 0 bases from V and 10 bases from J, leaving 16 bases between. This CDR3 comprises 16 residues. The CDR3 DNA reads TGTGCCAGCAGTTACTCAGCCCATCCGGGGGAGTCACCCCTCCACTTT. Protein product: CASSYSAHPGESPLHF.

The V call is TRBV6-5, the J call TRBJ1-1; a possible D gene is TRBD1 (6 bases). The V gene's germline CDR1 is MNHEY and CDR2 SVGAGI. V was trimmed by 6 bases and J by 3 bases, leaving 17 bases between them. This CDR3 contains 15 residues. The CDR3 is CASSLMEGGHTEAFF. As DNA, the CDR3 is TGTGCCAGCAGCCTCATGGAGGGGGGGCACACTGAAGCTTTCTTT.

The genes are TRBV6-4 and TRBJ2-2; unclear D gene. This CDR3 region has 15 residues. CDR1 is MRHNA and CDR2 is SNTAGT in the germline V gene. The V end was cut by 4 bases, the J end by 6 bases, with 15 bases between. Here the CDR3 reads CASSGSTSGAGELFF. DNA for the CDR3: TGTGCCAGCAGTGGTTCCACCTCAGGCGCCGGGGAGCTGTTTTTT.

This clone came up a few times. This rearrangement joins TRBV2 to TRBJ1-1; 7 bases are shared with TRBD1. There are 14 residues in the CDR3. Germline-derived CDR1 and CDR2 are SNHLY and FYNNEI. V shed 5 bases, J shed 5 bases, and the junction held 8 bases outside the gene matches. The CDR3 DNA is TGTGCCAGCAGTCCAGGGGGTAGGAGAACTGAAGCTTTCTTT. This translates into CASSPGGRRTEAFF. The full variable domain, its missing parts supplied by reference TRBV2 and TRBJ1-1, is EPEVTQTPSHQVTQMGQEVILRCVPISNHLYFYWYRQILGQKVEFLVSFYNNEISEKSEIFDDQFSVERPDGSNFTLKIRSTKLEDSAMYFCASSPGGRRTEAFFGQGTRLTVV.

The chain couples TRBV5-1 to TRBJ2-5; D is possibly TRBD1 (5 bases). The CDR3 consists of 13 residues. The V and J ends lost 3 bases and 5 bases respectively, with 11 bases between them. Germline V gene sequence: CDR1 SGHRS, CDR2 YFSETQ. CDR3 sequence reads: CASSYQGSETQYF. CDR3 coding DNA: TGCGCCAGCAGCTATCAGGGCTCGGAGACCCAGTACTTC. Full variable domain (outside the CDR3, taken from reference TRBV5-1 and TRBJ2-5): KAGVTQTPRYLIKTRGQQVTLSCSPISGHRSVSWYQQTPGQGLQFLFEYFSETQRNKGNFPGRFSGRQFSNSRSEMNVSTLELGDSALYLCASSYQGSETQYFGPGTRLLVL.

V usage is TRBV4-1 and J usage is TRBJ1-2; unclear D gene. The V gene lost 0 bases and the J gene lost 5 bases, with 4 bases spanning the gap. The CDR3 is 12 residues long. The germline CDR1 and CDR2 sequences are MGHRA and YSYEKL. CDR3 nucleotides: TGCGCCAGCAGCCAAGATCAGTATGGCTACACCTTC. Translation gives CASSQDQYGYTF.

This clone was observed a single time. J is TRBJ1-1 and V is TRBV19, with TRBD1 matching 11 bases. Germline CDR1 is LNHDA and CDR2 is SQIVND (reference sequence). The CDR3 loop spans 16 amino acids. V trimming: 5 bases; J trimming: 0 bases; junction bases outside the gene matches: 5. The CDR3 region has the DNA TGTGCCAGTAGTCCTAGGACAGGGGGCATGAACACTGAAGCTTTCTTT. Protein sequence: CASSPRTGGMNTEAFF.

The V and J genes are TRBV6-2 or TRBV6-3 and TRBJ2-3; D gene unclear. The CDR3 runs 14 residues. Trimming cost V 3 bases and J 2 bases, with 9 bases left between them. Germline V lookup: CDR1 MNHEY, CDR2 SVGEGT. This CDR3 is CASSYTTLTDTQYF. DNA for the CDR3: TGTGCCAGCAGTTATACTACTCTCACAGATACGCAGTATTTT.

The V and J genes are TRBV28 and TRBJ1-2, with 9 bases aligning to TRBD1. CDR3 length equals 17 residues. With 4 bases clipped from V and 4 bases from J, the junction kept 13 bases outside the gene matches. The germline V gene encodes CDR1 MDHEN and CDR2 SYDVKM. The CDR3, as DNA: TGTGCCAGCAGTTCAGGACAGGGGAGTAGCGGGCCCTATGGCTACACCTTC. This gives the protein CASSSGQGSSGPYGYTF.

The rearrangement uses TRBV2 and TRBJ1-5, with D unresolved. Trimming removed 7 bases at V and 2 bases at J, with 12 bases between. In germline, CDR1 is SNHLY, CDR2 FYNNEI. The CDR3 spans 14 residues. CDR3 region: CASNSLYGNQPQHF. In nucleotides, the CDR3 is TGTGCCAGCAATTCCCTGTATGGCAATCAGCCCCAGCATTTT.

This clone showed up just once. The rearrangement joins TRBV2 to TRBJ2-2; D possibly corresponds to TRBD1 (6 bases). The CDR3 is 14 residues long. With 4 bases removed from V and 7 bases from J, the gap between germline ends came to 13 bases. Germline V gives CDR1 SNHLY, CDR2 FYNNEI. This CDR3 is CASSVQGSGGELFF. CDR3 nucleotide sequence: TGTGCCAGCAGTGTACAGGGAAGCGGCGGGGAGCTGTTTTTT.

This clone has just one count. V gene TRBV5-4 combines with J gene TRBJ1-6, with TRBD1 matching over 9 bases. Germline trimming cut 4 bases from V and 7 bases from J; bases unmatched to any gene: 9. This CDR3 has 16 residues. Germline CDR1 SGHNT, CDR2 YYREEE (reference sequence). The CDR3 nucleotides are TGTGCCAGCAGCCCCGGAACAGGGGGCTTAAATTCACCCCTCCACTTT. It yields the protein CASSPGTGGLNSPLHF. The whole variable domain, filled in from reference TRBV5-4 and TRBJ1-6, reads ETGVTQSPTHLIKTRGQQVTLRCSSQSGHNTVSWYQQALGQGPQFIFQYYREEENGRGNFPPRFSGLQFPNYSSELNVNALELDDSALYLCASSPGTGGLNSPLHFGNGTRLTVT.

The table lists this clone with a count of one. The chain employs TRBV10-3 and TRBJ1-4, with D hard to call. With 0 bases removed from V and 0 bases from J, the gap between germline ends came to 8 bases. Germline-derived CDR1 and CDR2 are ENHRY and SYGVKD. This CDR3 is built from 16 residues. The DNA of the CDR3 is TGTGCCATCAGTGAGTCCCGGGGTGCAACTAATGAAAAACTGTTTTTT. It encodes CAISESRGATNEKLFF.

CDR3 in amino acids: CASGLSLRTGGDTGELFF. In DNA, the CDR3 is TGTGCTAGTGGTTTATCCCTCCGGACAGGGGGGGACACCGGGGAGCTGTTTTTT. The chain couples TRBV12-5 to TRBJ2-2, with TRBD1 matching over 10 bases. The CDR3 totals 18 residues. V lost 3 bases, J lost 3 bases, and 10 bases stayed unmatched. Germline V gene sequence: CDR1 LGHNT, CDR2 FRNRAP.

The chain couples TRBV9 to TRBJ1-2, with 7 nucleotides matching TRBD1. The CDR3 spans 13 residues. CDR1 is SGDLS and CDR2 is YYNGEE in the germline V gene. With V trimmed by 3 bases and J by 3 bases, 2 bases remained unmatched. The CDR3 region is CASSGDSYYGYTF. Written as DNA, the CDR3 is TGTGCCAGCAGCGGGGACAGTTACTATGGCTACACCTTC.